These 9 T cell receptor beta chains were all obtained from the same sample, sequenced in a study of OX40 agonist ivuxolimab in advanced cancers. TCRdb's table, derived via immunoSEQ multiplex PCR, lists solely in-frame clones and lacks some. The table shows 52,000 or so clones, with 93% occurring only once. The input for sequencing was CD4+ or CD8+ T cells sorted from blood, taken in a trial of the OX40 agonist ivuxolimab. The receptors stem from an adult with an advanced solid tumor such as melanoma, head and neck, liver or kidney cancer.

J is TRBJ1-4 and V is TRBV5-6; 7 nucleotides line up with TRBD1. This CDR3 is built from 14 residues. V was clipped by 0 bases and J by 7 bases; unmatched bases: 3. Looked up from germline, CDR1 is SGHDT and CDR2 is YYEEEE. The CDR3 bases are TGTGCCAGCAGCTTGGGACAGGGAGGTGAAAAACTGTTTTTT. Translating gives CASSLGQGGEKLFF. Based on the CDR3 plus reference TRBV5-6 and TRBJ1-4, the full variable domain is DAGVTQSPTHLIKTRGQQVTLRCSPKSGHDTVSWYQQALGQGPQFIFQYYEEEERQRGNFPDRFSGHQFPNYSSELNVNALLLGDSALYLCASSLGQGGEKLFFGSGTQLSVL.

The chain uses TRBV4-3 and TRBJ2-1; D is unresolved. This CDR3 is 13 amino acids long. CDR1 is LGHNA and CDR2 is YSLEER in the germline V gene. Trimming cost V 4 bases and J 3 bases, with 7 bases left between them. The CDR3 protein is CASSPGYYNEQFF. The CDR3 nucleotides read TGCGCCAGCAGCCCCGGATACTACAATGAGCAGTTCTTC.

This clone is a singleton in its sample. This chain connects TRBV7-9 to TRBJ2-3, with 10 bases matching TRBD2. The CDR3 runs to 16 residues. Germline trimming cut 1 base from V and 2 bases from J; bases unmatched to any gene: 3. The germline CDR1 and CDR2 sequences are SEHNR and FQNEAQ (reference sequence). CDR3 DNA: TGTGCCAGCAGCTTAGGAGCGGGAGGGAACACAGATACGCAGTATTTT. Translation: CASSLGAGGNTDTQYF.

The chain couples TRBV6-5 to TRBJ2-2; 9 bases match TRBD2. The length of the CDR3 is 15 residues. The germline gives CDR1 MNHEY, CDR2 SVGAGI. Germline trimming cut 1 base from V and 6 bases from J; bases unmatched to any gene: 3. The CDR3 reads CASSYLASGAGELFF. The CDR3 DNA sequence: TGTGCCAGCAGTTACTTAGCTAGCGGGGCCGGGGAGCTGTTTTTT.

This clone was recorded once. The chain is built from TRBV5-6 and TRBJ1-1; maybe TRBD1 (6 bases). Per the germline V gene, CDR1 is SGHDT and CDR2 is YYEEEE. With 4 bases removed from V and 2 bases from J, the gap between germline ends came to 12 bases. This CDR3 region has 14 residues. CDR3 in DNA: TGTGCCAGCAGCGCACTGGACAGTAACACTGAAGCTTTCTTT. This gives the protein CASSALDSNTEAFF.

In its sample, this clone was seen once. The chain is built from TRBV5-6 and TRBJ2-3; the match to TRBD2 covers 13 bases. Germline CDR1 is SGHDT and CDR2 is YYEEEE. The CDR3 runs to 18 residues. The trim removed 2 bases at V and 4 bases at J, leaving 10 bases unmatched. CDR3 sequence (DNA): TGTGCCAGCAGCTTCGGACTAGCGGGAGAAGGGGGCGCAGATACGCAGTATTTT. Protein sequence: CASSFGLAGEGGADTQYF.

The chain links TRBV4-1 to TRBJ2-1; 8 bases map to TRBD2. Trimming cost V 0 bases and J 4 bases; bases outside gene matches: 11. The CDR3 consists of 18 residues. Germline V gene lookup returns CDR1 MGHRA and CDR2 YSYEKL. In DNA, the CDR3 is TGCGCCAGCAGCCAAGAGGGCCTTTGGGAGCGGGAGTACAATGAGCAGTTCTTC. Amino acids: CASSQEGLWEREYNEQFF.

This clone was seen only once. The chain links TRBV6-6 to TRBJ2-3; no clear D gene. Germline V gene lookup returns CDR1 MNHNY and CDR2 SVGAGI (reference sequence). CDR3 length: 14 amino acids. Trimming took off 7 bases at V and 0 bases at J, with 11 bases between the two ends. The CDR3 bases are TGTGCCAGCACCCTTACTCCTAGCACAGATACGCAGTATTTT. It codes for CASTLTPSTDTQYF.

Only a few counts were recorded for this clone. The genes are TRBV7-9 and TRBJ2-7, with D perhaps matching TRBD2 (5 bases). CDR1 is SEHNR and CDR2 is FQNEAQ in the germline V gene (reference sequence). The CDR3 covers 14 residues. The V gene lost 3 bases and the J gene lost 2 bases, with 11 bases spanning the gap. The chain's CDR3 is CASSFHDGTYEQYF. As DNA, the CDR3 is TGTGCCAGCAGCTTTCACGACGGGACCTACGAGCAGTACTTC.